The 7 T cell receptor beta chains reported below all come from one sample, sequenced in a study of T cells in localized non-small cell lung cancer. TCRdb's copy holds only in-frame clones and misses some; the assay was immunoSEQ multiplex PCR. This sample has roughly 1,300 clones; roughly 25% occur once, and the top ten carry 8% to 11%. This specimen was lung tumor tissue, taken before any cancer treatment. Receptors were obtained from a male donor aged 60 or over with stage I lung adenocarcinoma.

This chain connects TRBV29-1 to TRBJ2-3; D is perhaps TRBD2 (6 bases). The germline CDR1 and CDR2 sequences are SQVTM and ANQGSEA. The CDR3 extends over 15 amino acids. The V gene lost 7 bases and the J gene lost 2 bases, with 19 bases spanning the gap. The CDR3 loop reads CSAAGSSETTDTQYF. The CDR3 DNA is TGCAGCGCAGCTGGCTCTAGCGAGACCACAGATACGCAGTATTTT.

This clone came up a few times. This chain joins TRBV11-3 and TRBJ2-1, with 8 bases aligning to TRBD1. Germline CDR1 is SGHNT and CDR2 is YENEEA. There are 17 residues in the CDR3. Trimming at V came to 4 bases and at J to 0 bases, leaving 8 bases not matched to a gene. CDR3 DNA: TGTGCCAGCAGCTATCGGACAGGGTACCGCTCCTACAATGAGCAGTTCTTC. This sequence encodes CASSYRTGYRSYNEQFF.

The rearrangement links TRBV19 to TRBJ2-2; D gene ambiguous. V lost 8 bases to trimming and J lost 4 bases, with 20 bases between them. From germline, CDR1 is LNHDA and CDR2 SQIVND (reference sequence). CDR3 size: 16 residues. In DNA form, the CDR3 reads TGTGCCAGTCGAGGATCAGCGTGGCACCTCACCGGGGAGCTGTTTTTT. Amino acids: CASRGSAWHLTGELFF. Complete variable domain (other parts from reference TRBV19 and TRBJ2-2): DGGITQSPKYLFRKEGQNVTLSCEQNLNHDAMYWYRQDPGQGLRLIYYSQIVNDFQKGDIAEGYSVSREKKESFPLTVTSAQKNPTAFYLCASRGSAWHLTGELFFGEGSRLTVL.

The chain joins TRBV1 to TRBJ1-2; TRBD1 is taken as the D call from the table, unchecked against the DNA. TRBV1 is a listed pseudogene. The CDR3 has 13 amino acids. CDR3 sequence: CASSAGTGAGYTF. The CDR3 coding sequence is TGCGCCAGCAGCGCCGGGACAGGGGCGGGCTACACCTTC.

The V and J genes are TRBV5-1 and TRBJ1-4; D may be TRBD1 (5 bases). Trimming cost V 0 bases and J 5 bases, with 8 bases left between them. CDR1 SGHRS and CDR2 YFSETQ come from the germline V gene. The CDR3 loop spans 14 amino acids. The CDR3 reads CASSLVEGNEKLFF. CDR3 DNA: TGCGCCAGCAGCTTGGTAGAGGGGAATGAAAAACTGTTTTTT. The variable domain in full, with the rest retrieved from reference TRBV5-1 and TRBJ1-4, is KAGVTQTPRYLIKTRGQQVTLSCSPISGHRSVSWYQQTPGQGLQFLFEYFSETQRNKGNFPGRFSGRQFSNSRSEMNVSTLELGDSALYLCASSLVEGNEKLFFGSGTQLSVL.

This chain links TRBV11-3 with TRBJ1-1; D is possibly TRBD1 (5 bases). Germline CDR1 reads SGHNT; CDR2 reads YENEEA. V shed 3 bases and J shed 4 bases, with 12 bases lying between them. This CDR3 has 14 amino acids. This CDR3 reads CASSLRGQSTEAFF. The CDR3 coding sequence is TGTGCCAGCAGCTTGAGAGGACAAAGCACTGAAGCTTTCTTT.

V and J are TRBV19 and TRBJ2-1, with TRBD1 matching over 8 bases. Germline CDR1 and CDR2: LNHDA and SQIVND (reference sequence). CDR3 length: 17 amino acids. The junction had 18 bases not matched to a gene; V was cut back by 7 bases and J by 7 bases. The CDR3 DNA reads as TGTGCCAGTACCTATAATCAGGGGGCAGGCATTAGGAATGAGCAGTTCTTC. Protein product: CASTYNQGAGIRNEQFF.